This TCR beta chain was found in a study of prognosis after radiotherapy for stage I lung cancer. Findings of the study overall: The study found that unique TCR clone counts fell after stereotactic body radiation therapy, median approximately 10,000 versus 7,000.

Peripheral blood, about 6 milliliters per draw, was collected at each of two time points. CDR1 and CDR2 (germline): SGDLS, YYNGEE. V shed 4 bases and J shed 7 bases, with 15 bases lying between them. The CDR3 has 14 residues. Two-round multiplex PCR amplified TCR beta CDR3 from genomic DNA. The first round of PCR was done with primers that matched each TRBV and TRBJ gene. TCRdb itself ran the multiplex PCR reads through MiXCR, one entry per CDR3 protein. Of more than 30,000 distinct CDR3 sequences listed, roughly two fifths are singletons. As for this clonotype: Its antigen is not identified.

The rearrangement uses TRBV9 and TRBJ2-1; D is possibly TRBD2 (5 bases). Sample: PBMCs, taken before or after stereotactic body radiation therapy (not recorded which). This sequence was found in a donor at least 50 years old with non-small cell lung cancer. The CDR3 DNA reads as TGTGCCAGCAGCTTTAGCGTAGGGCGGAATGAGCAGTTCTTC. The encoded protein is CASSFSVGRNEQFF.